The entry that follows covers one TCR beta chain sequence. The antigen is undetermined. This specimen belongs to a study of tumor-infiltrating lymphocytes in localized non-small cell lung cancer. Measured with immunoSEQ multiplex PCR; TCRdb has only the in-frame clones, and not every one. Seen here are about 10,000 clones, about 60% observed once, and the top ten hold approximately 11%. Points from the study as a whole: TCRbeta sequencing showed higher T cell infiltration in tumors than uninvolved lung. IM1 and IM2 tumors showed no difference in T-cell fraction. TCR sequencing covered a subset of patients with enough tissue.

The receptor's source is a human donor with non-small cell lung cancer. Sequencing input: uninvolved lung tissue not adjacent to the tumor.

CDR3 in DNA: TGTGCCAGCAGCTTAGTCGTTGATCAGCCCCAGCATTTT. Translation: CASSLVVDQPQHF. The rearrangement joins TRBV7-8 to TRBJ1-5; D is ambiguous. Trimming cost V 1 base and J 5 bases, with 6 bases left between them. This CDR3 has 13 amino acids. Per the germline V gene, CDR1 is SGHVS and CDR2 is FQNEAQ.